The clone carrying this TCR beta chain was seen a handful of times. The antigen remains unidentified. This specimen belongs to a study of blood T cells in healthy people across ages. Study-wide results and limits: Percentage of naive T cells showed a strong correlation with TCR beta diversity. Age advanced and TCR beta diversity per million T cells fell, roughly linearly.

Combining a sample-barcoded 5' primer with a J-beta primer mix, a second PCR ran for 7 to 11 cycles. TCRdb recomputed calls from the 5' RACE reads with MiXCR, one row per CDR3 protein. This sample has 550,000 to 750,000 distinct CDR3 sequences, with roughly 20% found just once. Every sample gave at least 5 micrograms of total RNA when it was extracted. Germline-derived CDR1 and CDR2 are SGHTA and FQGNSA. This CDR3 has 16 amino acids. With 1 base removed from V and 5 bases from J, the gap between germline ends came to 17 bases. The clonotype comes from a man in his 70s in good health. Sequencing was done on a sample of blood. This sequence joins TRBV7-2 and TRBJ2-5; D possibly corresponds to TRBD2 (6 bases). The CDR3 bases are TGTGCCAGCAGCTTAGTTAAGGGGATAGCGGTTGAGACCCAGTACTTC. This gives the protein CASSLVKGIAVETQYF.